The clone carrying this T cell receptor beta chain has a single count. The sample originates from a study of blood T cell repertoires in COVID-19. Per the authors' pipeline: From reference gene primer amplification, estimates of nucleated cell counts were derived. The protocol was immunoSEQ multiplex PCR, while the TCRdb copy is restricted to in-frame clones and leaves out a portion. V, J and clone size are taken as reported in that table, and D and trimming were inferred from the DNA itself. The data show about 120,000 clones, with 70% to 80% seen just once and 7.9% held by the top ten. Material: peripheral blood. The source is a human donor in a cohort sampled during active COVID-19.

The CDR3 nucleotides read TGTGCCAGCAGAGCTAGCGGGAGGCGATACGAGCAGTACTTC. Its protein is CASRASGRRYEQYF. The chain combines TRBV28 with TRBJ2-7; 11 bases map to TRBD2. The CDR3 extends over 14 amino acids. Losses at the gene ends were 6 bases for V and 4 bases for J; bases not matched to a gene: 5. Germline CDR1 is MDHEN and CDR2 is SYDVKM.